These 16 T cell receptor beta chains share one sample of origin, sequenced in a study of shared clonotypes between healthy human individuals. Sequenced by immunoSEQ multiplex PCR; TCRdb stores in-frame clones only, minus some. Of around 88,000 clones listed, 60% to 75% were seen once; the top ten hold roughly 49%. The sample was memory CD8+ T cells sorted from blood. The sample's subset: CD45RO+ cells pooled with CCR7-negative TemRA cells. The receptors come from a man aged 25 to 40 in good health.

This clone was picked up a small number of times. The chain is built from TRBV25-1 and TRBJ1-5; D is unresolved. Deletions cut 3 bases from V and 1 base from J, with 10 bases between. There are 15 residues in the CDR3. Looked up from germline, CDR1 is MGHDK and CDR2 is SYGVNS. The CDR3 DNA sequence: TGTGCCAGCAGTGAGAACGACGGGAGCAATCAGCCCCAGCATTTT. This encodes CASSENDGSNQPQHF.

V and J are TRBV4-1 and TRBJ2-7; D not resolved. The CDR3 consists of 15 residues. Germline CDR1 and CDR2: MGHRA and YSYEKL. Trimming removed 3 bases at V and 3 bases at J, with 15 bases between. CDR3: CASSHLLGAFYEQYF. CDR3 nucleotide sequence: TGCGCCAGCAGCCATTTGCTAGGTGCGTTCTACGAGCAGTACTTC.

In this sample, this clone turned up a few times. This chain joins TRBV2 and TRBJ2-1, with 7 bases fitting TRBD2. The CDR3 contains 15 residues. The trim removed 3 bases at V and 7 bases at J, leaving 9 bases unmatched. Germline V gene sequence: CDR1 SNHLY, CDR2 FYNNEI. The CDR3 here is CASSDNPGGRNEQFF. The CDR3 DNA reads TGTGCCAGCAGTGACAACCCGGGAGGAAGGAATGAGCAGTTCTTC. Together with reference TRBV2 and TRBJ2-1, the CDR3 gives the full variable domain: EPEVTQTPSHQVTQMGQEVILRCVPISNHLYFYWYRQILGQKVEFLVSFYNNEISEKSEIFDDQFSVERPDGSNFTLKIRSTKLEDSAMYFCASSDNPGGRNEQFFGPGTRLTVL.

The chain links TRBV7-2 to TRBJ1-1; D uncertain. The CDR3 loop spans 14 amino acids. Germline V lookup: CDR1 SGHTA, CDR2 FQGNSA. Between the trimmed V and J ends, which lost 6 bases and 1 base, there was a span of 12 bases. CDR3 DNA sequence: TGTGCCAGCAGGGCCGGACCCGCGAACACTGAAGCTTTCTTT. Protein product: CASRAGPANTEAFF.

The chain recombines TRBV6-5 with TRBJ2-2; D gene uncertain. V was trimmed by 8 bases and J by 4 bases, leaving 14 bases between them. Germline CDR1 is MNHEY and CDR2 is SVGAGI. The CDR3 covers 14 residues. CDR3 nucleotide sequence: TGTGCCAGCCGTCAGTCGGTATTCACCGGGGAGCTGTTTTTT. This sequence encodes CASRQSVFTGELFF.

The rearrangement uses TRBV7-9 and TRBJ2-3; tentative D call: TRBD1 (5 bases). The CDR3 is 13 residues long. Germline CDR1 reads SEHNR; CDR2 reads FQNEAQ (reference sequence). V lost 1 base and J lost 14, with 16 bases in between. The CDR3 DNA reads TGTGCCAGCAGCTTAGGGGGCGTGGCCGGTTCGTATTTT. It encodes CASSLGGVAGSYF.

Points on this clone: An end of the junction differs from the germline gene, which may be a read error. This chain uses TRBV7-7 with TRBJ2-1; TRBD2 might be the D (6 bases). CDR3 size: 15 residues. Germline V gene sequence: CDR1 SSHAT, CDR2 FNYEAQ (reference sequence). CDR3 sequence: CASSPIGSSYNEQFF. As DNA, the CDR3 is TGTGCTAGCAGCCCCATCGGGAGCTCCTACAATGAGCAGTTCTTC.

This clone was observed a single time. The chain employs TRBV6-5 and TRBJ2-7; D perhaps matches TRBD2 (6 bases). CDR3 length: 14 residues. Trimming stripped 10 bases from V and 4 bases from J, with 20 bases between. Germline CDR1 reads MNHEY; CDR2 reads SVGAGI. In DNA, the CDR3 is TGTGCCACCAGACTTAGCGGTGGCGTATACGAGCAGTACTTC. Its translation is CATRLSGGVYEQYF.

The rearrangement links TRBV29-1 to TRBJ2-3; no definite D call. CDR1 is SQVTM, CDR2 ANQGSEA, per germline. The CDR3 contains 11 residues. V shed 7 bases and J shed 2 bases, with 7 bases lying between them. CDR3 in DNA: TGCAGCGCTATGGACACAGATACGCAGTATTTT. This sequence encodes CSAMDTDTQYF.

The rearrangement uses TRBV6-5 and TRBJ1-5; D call uncertain. Looked up from germline, CDR1 is MNHEY and CDR2 is SVGAGI. Between the trimmed V and J ends, which lost 8 bases and 0 bases, there was a span of 8 bases. The CDR3 is 13 amino acids. As DNA, the CDR3 is TGTGCCAGCTCCGGGAATAGCAATCAGCCCCAGCATTTT. This sequence encodes CASSGNSNQPQHF.

Ten or more counts support this clone. This CDR3 is also generated by other DNA sequences in the sample. CDR3 residues: CASSDSAGSYNEQFF. The CDR3 DNA reads as TGTGCCAGCAGTGACTCAGCGGGCTCCTACAATGAGCAGTTCTTC. The rearrangement joins TRBV6-4 to TRBJ2-1; D perhaps matches TRBD2 (6 bases). Deletions cut 0 bases from V and 0 bases from J, with 6 bases between. The CDR3 sequence is 15 residues long. Germline assignment: CDR1 MRHNA and CDR2 SNTAGT.

This clone was observed a single time. CDR3 coding DNA: TGTGCCAGCAGTTTTGAGGCCGGACGGCGCTACGAGCAGTACTTC. Residues: CASSFEAGRRYEQYF. This chain joins TRBV28 and TRBJ2-7; D not certain. Deletions cut 3 bases from V and 3 bases from J, with 15 bases between. This CDR3 region has 15 residues. Germline V lookup: CDR1 MDHEN, CDR2 SYDVKM.

This clone has ten or more counts. The sample holds other DNA sequences that translate to the same CDR3. The V gene is TRBV28, the J gene TRBJ2-7; the D gene is possibly TRBD2 (5 bases). Trimming pared 2 bases from V and 3 bases from J, leaving 5 bases between. The CDR3 spans 12 residues. Germline V gene data show CDR1 as MDHEN and CDR2 as SYDVKM. CDR3 loop: CASSLRDYEQYF. The CDR3 bases are TGTGCCAGCAGTTTACGGGACTACGAGCAGTACTTC.

V gene TRBV13 combines with J gene TRBJ1-2; D not resolved. Germline CDR1 and CDR2: PRHDT and FYEKMQ (reference sequence). The V and J ends lost 5 bases and 2 bases respectively, with 9 bases between them. This CDR3 region has 13 residues. The CDR3, as DNA: TGTGCCAGCAGCCCCCGGAGGAACTATGGCTACACCTTC. Its protein is CASSPRRNYGYTF.

V is TRBV11-3 and J is TRBJ2-1; a weak D match, TRBD1 (8 bases). Germline lookup yields CDR1 SGHNT and CDR2 YENEEA. The CDR3 sequence is 16 residues long. Trimming left V 5 bases short and J 3 bases short, with 17 bases between. The CDR3 DNA reads TGTGCCAGCAGCGGGAGGGACAGGTTGGGCTACAATGAGCAGTTCTTC. Its protein product is CASSGRDRLGYNEQFF. The complete variable domain, with remaining parts taken from reference TRBV11-3 and TRBJ2-1, reads EAGVVQSPRYKIIEKKQPVAFWCNPISGHNTLYWYLQNLGQGPELLIRYENEEAVDDSQLPKDRFSAERLKGVDSTLKIQPAELGDSAVYLCASSGRDRLGYNEQFFGPGTRLTVL.

The chain couples TRBV25-1 to TRBJ2-7; the D call may be TRBD1 or TRBD2 (5 bases each). In germline, CDR1 is MGHDK, CDR2 SYGVNS. This CDR3 has 13 residues. Trimming shortened V by 8 bases and J by 5 bases, and 16 bases separated the two germline ends. This chain's CDR3 is CASAGTDRHEQYF. The DNA for the CDR3 is TGTGCCAGCGCCGGGACGGACCGCCACGAGCAGTACTTC.